The source of this T cell receptor (beta chain) is a study of T cell responses to AZD1222 COVID-19 vaccine. General study points: Among AZD1222 vaccinees, only five or six were seropositive at baseline. Clonal diversity was possibly underestimated; the donors were predominantly white British and more often female. Repertoires in all cases were sampled only once the peak T cell response had passed.

Clones were sequenced by immunoSEQ multiplex PCR, and TCRdb holds only the in-frame ones, with some missing. This sample has 100,000 to 150,000 clones, with about 90% found just once. To note about this clone: Its antigen is undetermined.

The CDR3 loop spans 14 amino acids. Between the trimmed V and J ends, which lost 5 bases and 2 bases, there was a span of 13 bases. The germline gives CDR1 SGHRS, CDR2 YFSETQ. The chain combines TRBV5-1 with TRBJ1-1; D perhaps matches TRBD1 (6 bases). The sample in question was peripheral blood, obtained on day 0 of AZD1222 vaccination. This TCR came from an adult in good health. CDR3 DNA sequence: TGCGCCAGCAGGTTAGACAGGACTAACACTGAAGCTTTCTTT. Protein product: CASRLDRTNTEAFF.